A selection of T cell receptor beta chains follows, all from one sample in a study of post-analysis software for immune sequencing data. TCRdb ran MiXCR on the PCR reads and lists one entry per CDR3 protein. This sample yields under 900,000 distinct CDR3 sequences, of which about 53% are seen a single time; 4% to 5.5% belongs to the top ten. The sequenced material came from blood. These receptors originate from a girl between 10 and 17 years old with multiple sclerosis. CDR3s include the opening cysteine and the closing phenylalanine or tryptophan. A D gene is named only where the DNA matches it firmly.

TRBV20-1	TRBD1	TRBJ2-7	CSARDLGQGASEQYF
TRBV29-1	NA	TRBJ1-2	CKTEGNDGYTF
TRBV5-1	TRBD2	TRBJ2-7	CASSLVVAGGGPYEQYF
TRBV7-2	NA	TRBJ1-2	CASSLASGGGGNYGYTF
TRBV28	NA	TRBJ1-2	CASSLGTSMGGYTF
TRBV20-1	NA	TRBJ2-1	CSARDRDIGFF
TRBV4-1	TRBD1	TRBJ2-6	CASSQDGDRALSGANVLTF
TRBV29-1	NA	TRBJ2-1	CSARGLKYNEQFF
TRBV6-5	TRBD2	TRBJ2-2	CASSTGLVSGELFF
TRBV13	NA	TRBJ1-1	CASSLPRGGLVTEAFF
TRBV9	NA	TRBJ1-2	CASSAAGPGGYTF
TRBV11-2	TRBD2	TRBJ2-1	CASTRLAGGLYNEQFF
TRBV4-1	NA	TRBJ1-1	CASSQFGQTNTEAFF
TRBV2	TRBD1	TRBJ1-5	CASRRGQPNQPQHF
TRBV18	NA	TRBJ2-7	CASSPPGHEQYF
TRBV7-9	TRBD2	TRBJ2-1	CASSSTTSGRGNEQFF
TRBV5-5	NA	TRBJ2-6	CASSSPDAYSGANVLTF
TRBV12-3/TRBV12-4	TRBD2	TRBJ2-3	CAGSFTSGGTDTEYF
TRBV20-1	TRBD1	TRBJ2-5	CSAAQVTGLSETQYF
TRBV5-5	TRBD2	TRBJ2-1	CASSRTSGNPQFF
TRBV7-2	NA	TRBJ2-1	CASSLAGGAAIYEQFF
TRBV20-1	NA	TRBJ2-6	CSALTEANVLTF
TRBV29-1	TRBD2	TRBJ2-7	CSVEGTSGVDEQYF
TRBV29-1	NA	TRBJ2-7	CSVSAASYEQYF
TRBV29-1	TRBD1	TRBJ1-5	CSVAQGAGNQPQHF
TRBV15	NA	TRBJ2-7	CATSRDGRGVSSYEQYF
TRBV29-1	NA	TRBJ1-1	CSRRPDSSMNTEAFF
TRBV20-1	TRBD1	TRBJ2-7	CSVRAWTGLSYEQYF
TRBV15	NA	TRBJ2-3	CATSKTPPPIDTQYF
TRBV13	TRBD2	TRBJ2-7	CASSFAGGMYEQYF
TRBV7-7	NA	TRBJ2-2	CASSTRTGTQGGELFF
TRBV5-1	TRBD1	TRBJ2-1	CASSFRGSIDNEQFF
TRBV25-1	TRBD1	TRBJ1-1	CASSEYKTGGAPNTEAFF
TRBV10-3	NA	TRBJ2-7	CAISPDFPYEQYF
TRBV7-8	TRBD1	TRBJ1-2	CASSYRDSGSYGYTF
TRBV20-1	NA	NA	CSAPGTDNWETQYF
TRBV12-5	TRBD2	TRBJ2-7	CASGPSGLAGYEQYF
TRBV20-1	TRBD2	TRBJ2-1	CSAALGSGGGGEQFF
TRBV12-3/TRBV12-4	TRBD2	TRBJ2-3	CASKLGGGVTQYF
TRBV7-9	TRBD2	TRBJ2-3	CASSLYGLAGDTDTQYF
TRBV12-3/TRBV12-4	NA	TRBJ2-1	CASSRQGFYEQFF
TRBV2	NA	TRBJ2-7	CASSDFVSYEQYF
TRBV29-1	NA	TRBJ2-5	CSVAREETQYF
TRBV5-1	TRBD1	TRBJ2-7	CASSSMTGGYEQYF
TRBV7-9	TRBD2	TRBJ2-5	CASSPTRASGAQETQYF
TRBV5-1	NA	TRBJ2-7	CASSTYPGPYEQYF
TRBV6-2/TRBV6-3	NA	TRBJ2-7	CASSTPPKDEQYF
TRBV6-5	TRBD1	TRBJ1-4	CASKEGTGINEKLFF
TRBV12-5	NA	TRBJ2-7	CASGLVRDNEQYF
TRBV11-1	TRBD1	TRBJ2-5	CASSSITDREETQYF
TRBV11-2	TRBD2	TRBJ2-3	CASSPTSGVRYTQYF
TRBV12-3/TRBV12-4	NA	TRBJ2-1	CASSFPPRAAYNEQFF
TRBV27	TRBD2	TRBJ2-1	CASSPSRTSYGNEQFF
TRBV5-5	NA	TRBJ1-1	CASSIPFTGNTEAFF
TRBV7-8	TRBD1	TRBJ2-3	CASSFRDRSTDTQYF
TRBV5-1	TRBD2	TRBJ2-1	CASSLDGGAHNEQFF
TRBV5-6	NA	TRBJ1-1	CASSWGGQTNAEAFF
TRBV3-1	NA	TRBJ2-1	CASSQEGRGGKGFF
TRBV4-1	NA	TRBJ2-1	CASSHSTRGNEQFF